Sequencing of this T cell receptor (beta chain) was carried out in a study of blood T cell repertoires in COVID-19. The CDR3 totals 16 residues. Per the germline V gene, CDR1 is LNHDA and CDR2 is SQIVND (reference sequence). After removal of 5 bases from V and 5 bases from J, the junction contained 13 bases not matched to a gene. The repertoire was sequenced with immunoSEQ multiplex PCR; TCRdb's copy has only in-frame clones and lacks some. The sample carries about 210,000 clones, 84% recorded once. The sequencing input was peripheral blood. The V and J genes are TRBV19 and TRBJ1-2, with TRBD1 identical over 8 bases. The sequence was collected from a woman aged 45-65 years with active or convalescent COVID-19. The CDR3 DNA is TGTGCCAGTAGTGTAACAAAAGGACAGGGACGATATGGCTACACCTTC. This gives the protein CASSVTKGQGRYGYTF. Combining the CDR3 with reference TRBV19 and TRBJ1-2 gives the whole variable domain DGGITQSPKYLFRKEGQNVTLSCEQNLNHDAMYWYRQDPGQGLRLIYYSQIVNDFQKGDIAEGYSVSREKKESFPLTVTSAQKNPTAFYLCASSVTKGQGRYGYTFGSGTRLTVV.